A selection of T cell receptor beta chains follows, all from one sample in a study of T-cell reconstitution after alpha-beta-depleted transplantation in children. TCRdb re-called the PCR reads through MiXCR, storing one row per CDR3 protein. The data hold roughly 670,000 distinct CDR3 sequences, with around 13% observed a single time. Sequenced here: PBMCs, sampled before TCRalphabeta/CD19-depleted stem cell transplant. Receptors originate from a girl aged 2 to 10 with congenital amegakaryocytic thrombocytopenia, due to receive a stem cell transplant. The CDR3 runs from the conserved cysteine through the conserved F or W. A D gene is named only where the DNA matches it firmly. Part of the rows lack a size; the others show once, few, many or a class for expanded clones.

v_gene: TRBV20-1; abundance: many; j_gene: TRBJ2-3; d_gene: .; CDR3nt: TGCAGTGCTAGCCTACGCTTGGCAGATACGCAGTATTTT; CDR3aa: CSASLRLADTQYF
v_gene: TRBV20-1; abundance: few; j_gene: TRBJ2-5; d_gene: .; CDR3nt: TGCAGTGCTCGTCTGGCGGGTCGAGAAGAGACCCAGTACTTC; CDR3aa: CSARLAGREETQYF
v_gene: TRBV5-1; abundance: .; j_gene: TRBJ2-1; d_gene: TRBD2; CDR3nt: TGCGCCAGCAGCTCAAAGGGGAGGGCTAGCGGGAGCTCCTACAATGAGCAGTTCTTC; CDR3aa: CASSSKGRASGSSYNEQFF
v_gene: TRBV12-3/TRBV12-4; abundance: .; j_gene: TRBJ1-4; d_gene: TRBD1; CDR3nt: TGTGCCAGCAGTCCGAAAACCGGGACAGGGGGTGAAAAACTGTTTTTT; CDR3aa: CASSPKTGTGGEKLFF
v_gene: TRBV20-1; abundance: many; j_gene: TRBJ1-2; d_gene: .; CDR3nt: TGCAGTGCTTGGGGGCGGAATGGCTACACCTTC; CDR3aa: CSAWGRNGYTF
v_gene: TRBV7-6; abundance: few; j_gene: TRBJ2-3; d_gene: TRBD2; CDR3nt: TGTGCCAGCAGCTTACCCTTCATAGCGGGAGCCACAGATACGCAGTATTTT; CDR3aa: CASSLPFIAGATDTQYF
v_gene: TRBV2; abundance: many; j_gene: TRBJ1-2; d_gene: TRBD1; CDR3nt: TGTGCCAGCAGTCACGACAGGGCCTATGGCTACACCTTC; CDR3aa: CASSHDRAYGYTF
v_gene: TRBV5-1; abundance: many; j_gene: TRBJ1-4; d_gene: .; CDR3nt: TGCGCCAGCCGCCTGGGGTCGACTAATGAAAAACTGTTTTTT; CDR3aa: CASRLGSTNEKLFF
v_gene: TRBV28; abundance: few; j_gene: TRBJ1-4; d_gene: .; CDR3nt: TGTGCCAGCAGTTTGCGCGGCTCCTGGGGTGAAAAACTGTTTTTT; CDR3aa: CASSLRGSWGEKLFF
v_gene: TRBV27; abundance: few; j_gene: TRBJ2-7; d_gene: TRBD2; CDR3nt: TGTGCCAGCAGTTTATCGATTCTAGCGGGAGTAGAAGAGCAGTACTTC; CDR3aa: CASSLSILAGVEEQYF
v_gene: TRBV12-3/TRBV12-4; abundance: many; j_gene: TRBJ2-3; d_gene: TRBD2; CDR3nt: TGTGCCAGCACCTGGACTTCTGCGGGAGATGGAAATACGCAGTATTTT; CDR3aa: CASTWTSAGDGNTQYF
v_gene: TRBV7-3; abundance: .; j_gene: TRBJ2-7; d_gene: .; CDR3nt: TGTGCCAGCAGCCAGATACAGGGTTTTCAACCGGGCGAGCAGCACTTC; CDR3aa: CASSQIQGFQPGEQHF
v_gene: TRBV28; abundance: many; j_gene: TRBJ2-1; d_gene: .; CDR3nt: TGTGCCAGCCTAGGGTCTCATTCCTACAATGAGCAGTTCTTC; CDR3aa: CASLGSHSYNEQFF
v_gene: TRBV5-1; abundance: .; j_gene: TRBJ2-7; d_gene: TRBD1; CDR3nt: TGCGCCAGCCGCTACGGACAGGGCACCTACGAGCAGTACTTC; CDR3aa: CASRYGQGTYEQYF
v_gene: TRBV11-1; abundance: .; j_gene: TRBJ2-3; d_gene: .; CDR3nt: TGTGCCAGCAGTGCGGAACTCCTAGCGAGGGACTCCGTTGGTGACACAGATACGCAGTATTTT; CDR3aa: CASSAELLARDSVGDTDTQYF
v_gene: TRBV6-1; abundance: .; j_gene: TRBJ2-5; d_gene: TRBD2; CDR3nt: TGTGCCAGCAGTCCACTAGCGGGGGTACAAGAGACCCAGTACTTC; CDR3aa: CASSPLAGVQETQYF
v_gene: TRBV6-5; abundance: .; j_gene: TRBJ1-2; d_gene: TRBD1; CDR3nt: TGTGCCAGCAGGCCGGGACAGGGAAACTATGGCTACACCTTC; CDR3aa: CASRPGQGNYGYTF
v_gene: TRBV20-1; abundance: many; j_gene: TRBJ2-1; d_gene: .; CDR3nt: TGCAGTGCCCAACCGCGTAGTAGCGGCACCTACAATGAGCAGTTCTTC; CDR3aa: CSAQPRSSGTYNEQFF
v_gene: TRBV27; abundance: many; j_gene: TRBJ2-5; d_gene: .; CDR3nt: TGTGCCAGCAGTTTATCGGGTAGGGCAGGGCAAGAGACCCAGTACTTC; CDR3aa: CASSLSGRAGQETQYF
v_gene: TRBV6-1; abundance: few; j_gene: TRBJ1-5; d_gene: .; CDR3nt: TGTGCCAGCAGCCCCTGGGGGGAACCCGATAGCAATCAGCCCCAGCATTTT; CDR3aa: CASSPWGEPDSNQPQHF
v_gene: TRBV6-1; abundance: many; j_gene: TRBJ1-5; d_gene: TRBD1; CDR3nt: TGTGCCAGCAAGGCTAGGACAGGACTTTCTGGTCAGCCCCAGCATTTT; CDR3aa: CASKARTGLSGQPQHF
v_gene: TRBV29-1; abundance: .; j_gene: TRBJ1-1; d_gene: .; CDR3nt: TGCAGCGTTGAACGGGAACTGGCCACTGAAGCTTTCTTT; CDR3aa: CSVERELATEAFF
v_gene: TRBV18; abundance: many; j_gene: TRBJ2-7; d_gene: .; CDR3nt: TGTGCCAGCTCACCAGATAGCGGCTGGAGCTACGAGCAGTACTTC; CDR3aa: CASSPDSGWSYEQYF
v_gene: TRBV7-8; abundance: few; j_gene: TRBJ2-7; d_gene: .; CDR3nt: TGTGCCAGCAGCTTAGCGCGGAACTACGAGCAGTACTTC; CDR3aa: CASSLARNYEQYF
v_gene: TRBV6-5; abundance: .; j_gene: TRBJ1-2; d_gene: .; CDR3nt: TGTGCCAGCAGTTCCCCGACGGATAACTATGGCGACACCTTC; CDR3aa: CASSSPTDNYGDTF
v_gene: TRBV29-1; abundance: many; j_gene: TRBJ2-2; d_gene: .; CDR3nt: TGCAGCGTTGTGGGGCTAGCGAACACCGGGGAGCTGTTTTTT; CDR3aa: CSVVGLANTGELFF
v_gene: TRBV20-1; abundance: many; j_gene: TRBJ2-3; d_gene: TRBD2; CDR3nt: TGCAGTGCCAAGAGACTAGCGGGAGGGACAGATACGCAGTATTTT; CDR3aa: CSAKRLAGGTDTQYF